This T cell receptor (beta chain) was captured by sequencing in a study of monozygotic twins with inflammatory bowel disease. The germline gives CDR1 MNHEY, CDR2 SVGAGI. This CDR3 spans 16 amino acids. For each CDR3 protein, TCRdb gives one entry from its re-call of the 5' RACE reads, without DNA. This table holds tens of thousands of distinct CDR3 sequences. The receptor's source is a human donor with ulcerative colitis or Crohn's disease, or a healthy co-twin of an affected twin (not recorded which). The sample taken for sequencing was blood. The J gene is TRBJ2-3, the V gene TRBV6-5; the TCRdb call, TRBD1, lacks DNA for checking. The CDR3 sequence is CASRPTGGGATDTQYF.